In its sample, the clone carrying this T cell receptor beta chain was seen a few times. What it binds is unknown. This sample was included in a study of T cell repertoires in cytomegalovirus infection. About the research overall: Both recently identified HLA-C-restricted and well-studied HLA-B-restricted CMV epitopes were used in the study. CMV infection plus the matching HLA type was flagged by public TCR beta signatures.

TCRdb processed the reads anew with MiXCR; each CDR3 protein has one entry. This sample carries more than 30,000 distinct CDR3 sequences, just over 50% of them seen once, and the ten largest clones take 75% to 95%. Study outcomes and limitations: Dominating the ex vivo response were TCR beta clonotypes that were CMV-specific and HLA-C-restricted. Cumulative public TCR beta family frequency identified carriers of CMV plus the relevant HLA.

The V gene's germline CDR1 is MGHDK and CDR2 SYGVNS. The CDR3 loop spans 14 amino acids. V shed 7 bases, J shed 2 bases, and the junction held 6 bases outside the gene matches. The sequencing here drew on CD8+ T cells from cultured PBMCs, taken from culture after CMV antigen stimulation. The genes are TRBV25-1 and TRBJ1-1, with 8 bases identical to TRBD1. This TCR was recovered from a human donor in good health (CMV status not recorded). Some clones in this sample may be carry-over from other donors' samples. CDR3 in amino acids: CASTAGGFNTEAFF. CDR3 DNA sequence: TGTGCCAGCACTGCAGGGGGCTTTAACACTGAAGCTTTCTTT.